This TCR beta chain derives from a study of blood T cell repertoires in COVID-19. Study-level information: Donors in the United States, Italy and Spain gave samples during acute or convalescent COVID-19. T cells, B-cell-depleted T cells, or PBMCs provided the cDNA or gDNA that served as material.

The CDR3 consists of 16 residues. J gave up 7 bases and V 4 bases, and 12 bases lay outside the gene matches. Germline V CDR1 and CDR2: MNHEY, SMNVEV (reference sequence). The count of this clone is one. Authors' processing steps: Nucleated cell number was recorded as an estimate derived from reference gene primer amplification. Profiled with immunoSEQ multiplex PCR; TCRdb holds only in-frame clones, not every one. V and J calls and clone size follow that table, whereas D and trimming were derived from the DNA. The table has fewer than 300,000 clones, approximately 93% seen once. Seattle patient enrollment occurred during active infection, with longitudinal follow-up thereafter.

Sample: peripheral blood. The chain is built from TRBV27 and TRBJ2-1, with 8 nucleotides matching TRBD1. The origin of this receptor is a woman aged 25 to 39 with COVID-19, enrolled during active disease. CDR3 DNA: TGTGCCAGCAGTTCGATCCCAGGGGGCGAAAATAATGAGCAGTTCTTC. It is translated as CASSSIPGGENNEQFF.